This T cell receptor beta chain is from a study of blood T cell repertoires in COVID-19. Study-level background: Whether acute or convalescent, the COVID-19 samples came from the United States, Italy and Spain. T cells, B-cell-depleted T cells, or PBMCs provided the cDNA or gDNA that served as material.

Original analysis: Using reference gene primer amplification, nucleated cell counts were estimated. Generated by immunoSEQ multiplex PCR, the TCRdb table keeps only in-frame clones and is missing some. V, J and clone size are those of that table, while D and trimming were read from the DNA. The sample has hundreds of thousands of clones; about nine tenths are singletons. Germline CDR1 is KGHSH and CDR2 is LQKENI. The CDR3 contains 15 residues. Between the trimmed V and J ends, which lost 6 bases and 4 bases, there was a span of 18 bases. Sequenced material: peripheral blood. The clonotype was recovered from a man older than 75 with acute or convalescent COVID-19. This chain links TRBV18 with TRBJ1-1; maybe TRBD1 (6 bases). The CDR3 DNA sequence: TGTGCCAGCTCCCCCACGGGGGGCAAGGTCACTGAAGCTTTCTTT. Translating it yields CASSPTGGKVTEAFF.